Listed here are 16 T cell receptor beta chains from one sample, sequenced in a study of memory CD4+ T cells and cytomegalovirus serostatus. TCRdb's table, derived via immunoSEQ multiplex PCR, lists solely in-frame clones and lacks some. There are about 82,000 clones in the sample; less than 90% occur only once, and around 0.8% lies in the top ten. The sort gate was single viable CD3+CD4+CD8-CD45RO+ cells for memory CD4+ T cells. Material: memory CD4+ T cells from blood. Receptors originate from an adult in good health and CMV-seronegative.

V gene TRBV2 combines with J gene TRBJ2-7, with D uncertain. CDR1 and CDR2 (germline): SNHLY, FYNNEI. This CDR3 contains 12 residues. V was cut by 3 bases and J by 1 base, with 4 bases left in between. CDR3 sequence reads: CASSDTSYEQYF. The DNA for the CDR3 is TGTGCCAGCAGTGACACTTCCTACGAGCAGTACTTC.

The gene calls are TRBV2 and TRBJ1-5; TRBD1 matches 8 bases. Germline V lookup: CDR1 SNHLY, CDR2 FYNNEI. V trimming: 8 bases; J trimming: 5 bases; junction bases outside the gene matches: 5. The CDR3 totals 13 residues. CDR3 DNA: TGTGCCAGCTCCGGACAGGGCGATCAGCCCCAGCATTTT. Translated, it gives CASSGQGDQPQHF.

This clone was detected only once. V usage is TRBV9 and J usage is TRBJ1-2; D may be TRBD1 (6 bases). V gave up 0 bases and J gave up 4 bases, with 10 bases separating them. From germline, CDR1 is SGDLS and CDR2 YYNGEE. This CDR3 region has 14 residues. Here the CDR3 reads CASSVVGAAYGYTF. The CDR3 DNA sequence: TGTGCCAGCAGCGTAGTGGGGGCAGCCTATGGCTACACCTTC.

This clone was observed a handful of times. CDR3: CSVDRGHTGELFF. In nucleotides, the CDR3 is TGCAGCGTTGACCGGGGACACACCGGGGAGCTGTTTTTT. The rearrangement links TRBV29-1 to TRBJ2-2; perhaps D is TRBD1 or TRBD2 (5 bases each). The V gene's germline CDR1 is SQVTM and CDR2 ANQGSEA. The CDR3 consists of 13 residues. Deletions cut 3 bases from V and 3 bases from J, with 8 bases between.

The chain joins TRBV5-1 to TRBJ2-3; 8 bases map to TRBD2. Germline V gives CDR1 SGHRS, CDR2 YFSETQ. The trim removed 7 bases at V and 1 base at J, leaving 8 bases unmatched. The CDR3 sequence is 15 residues long. The CDR3 nucleotides read TGCGCCAGCCGGGGGGGAGCTTCGGGCACAGATACGCAGTATTTT. Amino acid sequence: CASRGGASGTDTQYF.

The chain recombines TRBV30 with TRBJ1-2; 9 bases are shared with TRBD1. The V gene end was trimmed by 0 bases and the J gene end by 4 bases; junction bases not matched to a gene: 15. CDR3 size: 18 residues. The germline gives CDR1 GTSNPN, CDR2 SVGIG (reference sequence). CDR3 bases: TGTGCCTGGAGTGTACCCCCGGGACAGGGTAGCAGCGGCTATGGCTACACCTTC. Translating it yields CAWSVPPGQGSSGYGYTF.

The chain employs TRBV28 and TRBJ2-7; no clear D gene. CDR3 length: 15 amino acids. V lost 1 base and J 0 bases, leaving 10 bases between the germline ends. Germline lookup yields CDR1 MDHEN and CDR2 SYDVKM. CDR3 DNA sequence: TGTGCCAGCAGTTTATATTTCCAGAGCTCCTACGAGCAGTACTTC. Translating it yields CASSLYFQSSYEQYF.

The CDR3 DNA reads TGTGCCAGCAGCCAAGACAGGGGGCTCGGGTTGACTGAAGCTTTCTTT. Protein product: CASSQDRGLGLTEAFF. V is TRBV7-9 and J is TRBJ1-1; TRBD1 aligns across 10 bases. Trimming removed 5 bases from V and 5 bases from J; junction bases left unmatched: 11. Germline V gene data show CDR1 as SEHNR and CDR2 as FQNEAQ (reference sequence). The CDR3 is made up of 16 amino acids.

This clone came up a few times. The V and J genes are TRBV29-1 and TRBJ1-1; 7 bases are shared with TRBD1. Unmatched junction bases numbered 8, after V lost 7 bases and J lost 3 bases. The CDR3 runs 13 residues. Germline V gene lookup returns CDR1 SQVTM and CDR2 ANQGSEA. CDR3 in amino acids: CSAETGSDTEAFF. CDR3 sequence (DNA): TGCAGCGCAGAGACAGGGTCGGACACTGAAGCTTTCTTT.

The CDR3 is CASSETGRVDSPLHF. The CDR3 DNA sequence: TGTGCCAGCAGTGAAACGGGCAGGGTCGATTCACCCCTCCACTTT. The J gene is TRBJ1-6, the V gene TRBV2, with D possibly matching TRBD1 (5 bases). Trimming shortened V by 2 bases and J by 8 bases, and 13 bases separated the two germline ends. The germline CDR1 and CDR2 sequences are SNHLY and FYNNEI. The CDR3 covers 15 residues.

Concerning this clone itself: The junction shows a germline mismatch at one end, possibly a read error. The rearrangement joins TRBV7-7 to TRBJ2-1, with TRBD1 identical over 9 bases. This CDR3 contains 16 residues. Germline V gives CDR1 SSHAT, CDR2 FNYEAQ (reference sequence). This chain's CDR3 is CASSRGQGQGEYEQFF. As DNA, the CDR3 is TGTGCTAGCAGCAGAGGACAGGGGCAAGGGGAATATGAGCAGTTCTTC.

This chain links TRBV18 with TRBJ1-3; D gene ambiguous. V gave up 4 bases and J gave up 2 bases, with 12 bases separating them. CDR3 length equals 15 residues. Germline V gene lookup returns CDR1 KGHSH and CDR2 LQKENI. The CDR3 DNA reads as TGTGCCAGCTCACTCGACTCGGCTCCTGGAAACACCATATATTTT. This sequence encodes CASSLDSAPGNTIYF.

The gene calls are TRBV29-1 and TRBJ1-3, with D maybe TRBD1 (6 bases). The CDR3 has 14 amino acids. Germline values: CDR1 SQVTM, CDR2 ANQGSEA. V was clipped by 3 bases and J by 4 bases, with 13 bases between them. The CDR3 nucleotides read TGCAGCGTTGACCAGGGGACCGGGGGAAACACCATATATTTT. It codes for CSVDQGTGGNTIYF.

This chain joins TRBV6-5 and TRBJ2-5, with TRBD2 as a possible D gene (5 bases). V shed 2 bases and J shed 4 bases, with 11 bases lying between them. Germline loops: CDR1 MNHEY, CDR2 SVGAGI. The CDR3 is 14 amino acids. The CDR3 protein is CASSYHLLAETQYF. DNA for the CDR3: TGTGCCAGCAGTTACCACCTTCTAGCAGAGACCCAGTACTTC.

This clone was picked up a small number of times. V and J are TRBV19 and TRBJ1-4; the match to TRBD1 covers 7 bases. Germline lookup yields CDR1 LNHDA and CDR2 SQIVND (reference sequence). CDR3 length: 14 amino acids. V lost 9 bases and J lost 8; bases outside the gene matches: 12. CDR3 coding DNA: TGTGCCAGCGCCGGGTGGGGGACAGACGAAAAACTGTTTTTT. Translation: CASAGWGTDEKLFF.

The chain joins TRBV18 to TRBJ1-4, with TRBD1 as a possible D gene (6 bases). Germline V lookup: CDR1 KGHSH, CDR2 LQKENI. Trimming took 3 bases from V and 3 from J, leaving 11 bases between them. The CDR3 is 15 residues long. CDR3 in amino acids: CASSPNGQPNEKLFF. DNA of the CDR3: TGTGCCAGCTCACCGAACGGACAGCCTAATGAAAAACTGTTTTTT.